The clone carrying this TCR beta chain was recorded a few times. Each CDR3 protein is one row after TCRdb ran MiXCR on the PCR reads. The data contain more than 9,000 distinct CDR3 sequences, 37% of them singletons. The CDR3 has 17 amino acids. V lost 4 bases and J lost 2, with 17 bases in between. CDR1 and CDR2 (germline): SGHVS, FNYEAQ. These data belong to a study of immune characterization of retroperitoneal liposarcoma. The chain uses TRBV7-6 and TRBJ2-2, with TRBD2 as a possible D gene (6 bases). Input material: tumor tissue. The source of this sequence is a male donor with retroperitoneal liposarcoma. The CDR3 DNA sequence: TGTGCCAGCAGCTCCCCCCGGGGGACGATTAACACCGGGGAGCTGTTTTTT. Translating gives CASSSPRGTINTGELFF.